This T cell receptor beta chain appears in the sequencing data of a study of T-cell reconstitution after alpha-beta-depleted transplantation in children. This clonotype is medium-sized (0.01 to 0.1%). Researchers prepared the TCRbeta library using unique molecular identifiers, the study reports. A single record per CDR3 protein comes from TCRdb applying MiXCR to the PCR reads. The profile shows 240,000 or so distinct CDR3 sequences, approximately 12% of them singletons. The CDR3 spans 12 residues. The germline V gene has CDR1 MNHEY and CDR2 SMNVEV (reference sequence). V was cut by 2 bases and J by 7 bases, with 6 bases left in between.

The clonotype originates from a human donor who donated a stem cell graft to a child with acute lymphoblastic leukemia. The V gene is TRBV27, the J gene TRBJ2-1; the D is unclear. Material: PBMCs from the stem cell graft donor, obtained from the stem cell graft. CDR3 in amino acids: CASSLLGNEQFF. In nucleotides, the CDR3 is TGTGCCAGCAGTTTACTCGGGAATGAGCAGTTCTTC.